In this sample, the clone carrying this T cell receptor beta chain turned up once. The data were obtained in a study of blood T cell repertoires in COVID-19. For the study at large: Acute-phase and convalescent COVID-19 samples originated in the United States, Italy and Spain. PBMCs, B-cell-depleted T cells, or T cells provided the cDNA or gDNA that made up the material.

The CDR3 consists of 14 residues. Looked up from germline, CDR1 is KGHSH and CDR2 is LQKENI. V lost 5 bases to trimming and J lost 0 bases; unmatched junction nucleotides: 0. Source study methods: For nucleated cells, counts were estimated from reference gene primer amplification. TCRdb's table, derived via immunoSEQ multiplex PCR, lists solely in-frame clones and lacks some. The V and J calls and clone size were taken over from that table, and D and trimming were inferred from the DNA. The sample includes approximately 89,000 clones, under 90% of them seen just once. Sequenced input: peripheral blood. The clonotype originates from a human donor in a cohort sampled during active COVID-19. The chain couples TRBV18 to TRBJ2-2; TRBD1 aligns across 7 bases. CDR3 loop: CASSTGANTGELFF. The CDR3 nucleotides read TGTGCCAGCTCAACAGGGGCGAACACCGGGGAGCTGTTTTTT.